What follows describes a single T cell receptor (beta chain). The data belong to a study of blood T cell repertoires in COVID-19. The overall study: The United States, Italy and Spain were the sources of the acute and convalescent COVID-19 samples. Nucleic acid was either cDNA or gDNA, and it came from T cells, B-cell-depleted T cells, or PBMCs.

The V gene end was trimmed by 3 bases and the J gene end by 4 bases; junction bases not matched to a gene: 7. Germline V CDR1 and CDR2: SGDLS, YYNGEE. This CDR3 is 15 amino acids long. In the authors' workflow: Researchers report that nucleated cell counts were estimated from reference gene primer amplification. Some clones are missing from TCRdb's copy, which holds only in-frame ones; the method was immunoSEQ multiplex PCR. D and trimming were read from the DNA, whereas the V and J calls and clone size are those reported in that table. The sample lists some 210,000 clones; roughly nine tenths were seen once.

The material sequenced was peripheral blood. The J gene is TRBJ2-1, the V gene TRBV9, with 7 bases aligning to TRBD2. The sequence came from a man aged 55 to 69 who had recovered from COVID-19. CDR3 amino acids: CASSETSEIYNEQFF. In DNA form, the CDR3 reads TGTGCCAGCAGCGAAACTAGCGAAATTTACAATGAGCAGTTCTTC.